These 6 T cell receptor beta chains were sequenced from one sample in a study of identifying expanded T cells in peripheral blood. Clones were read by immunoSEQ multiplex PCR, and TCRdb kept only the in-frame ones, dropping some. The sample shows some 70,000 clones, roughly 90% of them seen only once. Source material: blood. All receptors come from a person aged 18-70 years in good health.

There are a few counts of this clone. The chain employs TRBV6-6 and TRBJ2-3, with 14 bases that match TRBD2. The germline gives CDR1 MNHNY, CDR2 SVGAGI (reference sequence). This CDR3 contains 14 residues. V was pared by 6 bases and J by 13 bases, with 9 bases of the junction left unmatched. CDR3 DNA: TGTGCCAGCAGGAGGACTAGCGGGGGGTTGGGGGAGTATTTT. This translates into CASRRTSGGLGEYF.

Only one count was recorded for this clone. The CDR3 coding sequence is TGTGCCAGTCATTTTCTCGGGAGCACTGAAGCTTTCTTT. Translation gives CASHFLGSTEAFF. The J gene is TRBJ1-1, the V gene TRBV6-5, with D uncertain. V was trimmed by 9 bases and J by 4 bases, leaving 15 bases between them. CDR3 length: 13 residues. Germline V gene lookup returns CDR1 MNHEY and CDR2 SVGAGI.

The CDR3 sequence is CASSRRGPLGNFLDTQYF. The DNA of the CDR3 is TGTGCCAGCAGCCGCAGGGGGCCTCTAGGGAATTTTTTGGATACGCAGTATTTT. The chain has TRBV5-6 and TRBJ2-3, with 8 positions matching TRBD1. Germline V CDR1 and CDR2: SGHDT, YYEEEE. This CDR3 region has 18 residues. J lost 6 bases, V lost 4 bases, and 19 bases had no gene match.

DNA of the CDR3: TGTGCCAGCAGTGACGGACAGGGTGGAACTGAAGCTTTCTTT. Its translation is CASSDGQGGTEAFF. This chain joins TRBV6-4 and TRBJ1-1; 8 nucleotides align to TRBD1. The V gene's germline CDR1 is MRHNA and CDR2 SNTAGT. This CDR3 has 14 residues. Trimming removed 2 bases from V and 5 bases from J; junction bases left unmatched: 4.

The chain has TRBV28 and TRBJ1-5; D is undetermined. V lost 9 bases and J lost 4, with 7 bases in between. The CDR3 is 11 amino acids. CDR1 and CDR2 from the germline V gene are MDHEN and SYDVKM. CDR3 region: CARTTNQPQHF. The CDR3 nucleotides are TGTGCCAGAACCACTAATCAGCCCCAGCATTTT.

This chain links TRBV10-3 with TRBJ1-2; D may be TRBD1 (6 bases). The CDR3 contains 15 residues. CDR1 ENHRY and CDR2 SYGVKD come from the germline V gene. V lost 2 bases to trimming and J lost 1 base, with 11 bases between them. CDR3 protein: CAISEGPQGNYGYTF. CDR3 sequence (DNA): TGTGCCATCAGTGAGGGGCCACAGGGTAACTATGGCTACACCTTC.